Shown below are 28 T cell receptor beta chains from a single sample sequenced in a study of cytomegalovirus exposure and HLA in healthy donors. PCR amplification relied on 60 Vbeta primers (plus 13 Jbeta primers). Clones were sequenced by immunoSEQ multiplex PCR, and TCRdb holds only the in-frame ones, with some missing. The sample has 120,000 or so clones; 70% to 85% are singletons. Specimen: PBMCs. The receptors stem from a man younger than 35 in good health and CMV-seronegative.

The chain is built from TRBV5-1 and TRBJ2-2; 12 bases map to TRBD2. The junction had 8 bases not matched to a gene; V was cut back by 4 bases and J by 7 bases. CDR3 length: 16 residues. Germline V gives CDR1 SGHRS, CDR2 YFSETQ. The CDR3 DNA is TGCGCCAGCAGCCTGACTAGCGGGGGTCGAGGCGGGGAGCTGTTTTTT. Translation: CASSLTSGGRGGELFF.

This chain connects TRBV7-9 to TRBJ2-2; TRBD1 is a possible D gene (6 bases). The CDR3 length is 15 residues. Trimming left V 6 bases short and J 7 bases short, with 18 bases between. CDR1 and CDR2 from the germline V gene are SEHNR and FQNEAQ (reference sequence). Here the CDR3 reads CASRPTGTQLGELFF. CDR3 in DNA: TGTGCCAGCAGACCTACCGGGACACAGCTCGGGGAGCTGTTTTTT. The full variable domain, its missing parts supplied by reference TRBV7-9 and TRBJ2-2, is DTGVSQNPRHKITKRGQNVTFRCDPISEHNRLYWYRQTLGQGPEFLTYFQNEAQLEKSRLLSDRFSAERPKGSFSTLEIQRTEQGDSAMYLCASRPTGTQLGELFFGEGSRLTVL.

The chain has TRBV5-4 and TRBJ1-4; the match to TRBD1 covers 7 bases. The CDR3 runs to 15 residues. V lost 4 bases and J lost 0; bases outside the gene matches: 3. The germline V gene encodes CDR1 SGHNT and CDR2 YYREEE (reference sequence). The CDR3 sequence: CASSRDRTTNEKLFF. CDR3 sequence (DNA): TGTGCCAGCAGCAGGGACAGAACAACTAATGAAAAACTGTTTTTT.

The chain couples TRBV4-1 to TRBJ1-5; D possibly corresponds to TRBD1 (5 bases). V was trimmed by 0 bases and J by 4 bases, leaving 13 bases between them. Germline V gene data show CDR1 as MGHRA and CDR2 as YSYEKL. The CDR3 covers 16 residues. The CDR3, as DNA: TGCGCCAGCAGCCAAGAGGGATCAGGGATAAATCAGCCCCAGCATTTT. Its translation is CASSQEGSGINQPQHF.

V and J are TRBV29-1 and TRBJ1-2; D might be TRBD1 (5 bases). Trimming took off 1 base at V and 6 bases at J, with 18 bases between the two ends. The CDR3 is 15 amino acids. CDR1 SQVTM and CDR2 ANQGSEA come from the germline V gene. The CDR3 nucleotides are TGCAGCGTTGAAGGGGACTTCTTTGCCAGGAATGGCTACACCTTC. Its translation: CSVEGDFFARNGYTF.

In its sample, this clone was seen once. Written as DNA, the CDR3 is TGTGCCCATGGGGGGACAGGGGATCCCGGGGAGCTGTTTTTT. This gives the protein CAHGGTGDPGELFF. The V call is TRBV6-1, the J call TRBJ2-2; 10 nucleotides match TRBD1. The CDR3 extends over 14 amino acids. Germline CDR1 reads MNHNS; CDR2 reads SASEGT. Trimming removed 11 bases from V and 6 bases from J; junction bases left unmatched: 9.

This clone has more than one count but fewer than ten. The CDR3 sequence is CSVEDPLASGGYTDTQYF. CDR3 bases: TGCAGCGTTGAAGATCCCCTGGCTAGCGGGGGATACACAGATACGCAGTATTTT. This chain connects TRBV29-1 to TRBJ2-3; 10 nucleotides line up with TRBD2. The germline V gene has CDR1 SQVTM and CDR2 ANQGSEA. With V trimmed by 0 bases and J by 2 bases, 11 bases remained unmatched. This CDR3 comprises 18 residues.

This clone has only one observation. This chain uses TRBV2 with TRBJ1-2; D is unresolved. This CDR3 is built from 12 residues. Germline V gene data show CDR1 as SNHLY and CDR2 as FYNNEI. V lost 6 bases, J lost 7 bases, and 12 bases lay in between. Here the CDR3 DNA reads TGTGCCAGCAGGAGGGAGGAGGGTGGCTACACCTTC. This encodes CASRREEGGYTF.

The chain recombines TRBV7-8 with TRBJ1-1, with no clear D. V was clipped by 3 bases and J by 5 bases, with 10 bases between them. CDR3 length: 13 residues. In germline, CDR1 is SGHVS, CDR2 FQNEAQ. The CDR3 loop reads CASSFEGGTEAFF. The DNA for the CDR3 is TGTGCCAGCAGCTTTGAGGGTGGAACTGAAGCTTTCTTT. Combining the CDR3 with reference TRBV7-8 and TRBJ1-1 gives the whole variable domain GAGVSQSPRYKVAKRGQDVALRCDPISGHVSLFWYQQALGQGPEFLTYFQNEAQLDKSGLPSDRFFAERPEGSVSTLKIQRTQQEDSAVYLCASSFEGGTEAFFGQGTRLTVV.

This clone was recorded a few times. This CDR3 reads CARSLGDRGSTYEQYF. Written as DNA, the CDR3 is TGTGCCAGAAGCTTAGGGGACAGGGGGTCTACCTACGAGCAGTACTTC. The rearrangement uses TRBV7-5 and TRBJ2-7; whether TRBD1, the table's D call, matches the DNA was not checked. TRBV7-5 is a recognized pseudogene. The CDR3 covers 16 residues.

V usage is TRBV10-1 and J usage is TRBJ2-2; D is possibly TRBD2 (6 bases). V lost 6 bases to trimming and J lost 5 bases, with 7 bases between them. The CDR3 has 12 amino acids. Germline V gene sequence: CDR1 WNHNN, CDR2 SYGVQD (reference sequence). The CDR3 spells CASSGGTGELFF. CDR3 coding DNA: TGCGCCAGCAGCGGAGGGACCGGGGAGCTGTTTTTT.

The V gene is TRBV7-3, the J gene TRBJ2-7; 7 nucleotides align to TRBD1. The CDR3 contains 13 residues. Looked up from germline, CDR1 is SGHTA and CDR2 is FQGTGA. J gave up 0 bases and V 4 bases, and 0 bases lay outside the gene matches. The CDR3 region is CASSWDSSYEQYF. CDR3 nucleotides: TGTGCCAGCAGCTGGGACAGCTCCTACGAGCAGTACTTC.

The V call is TRBV5-1, the J call TRBJ1-4, with 7 bases lining up with TRBD1. The CDR3 contains 15 residues. Trimming removed 3 bases from V and 0 bases from J; junction bases left unmatched: 2. Germline assignment: CDR1 SGHRS and CDR2 YFSETQ. DNA for the CDR3: TGCGCCAGCAGCTACCAGGGGGCAACTAATGAAAAACTGTTTTTT. This encodes CASSYQGATNEKLFF.

The rearrangement links TRBV27 to TRBJ1-2, with D maybe TRBD1 (5 bases). CDR1 and CDR2 from the germline V gene are MNHEY and SMNVEV (reference sequence). V lost 0 bases and J lost 7, with 9 bases in between. The CDR3 runs 13 residues. In DNA form, the CDR3 reads TGTGCCAGCAGTTTATCTAGGCAGGGTGGCTACACCTTC. This gives the protein CASSLSRQGGYTF.

The CDR3, as DNA: TGTGCCAGCAGCGTTGGAGGGGCTGGAAACACCATATATTTT. Its protein product is CASSVGGAGNTIYF. The chain carries TRBV6-6 and TRBJ1-3; a possible D gene is TRBD1 (5 bases). The CDR3 is 14 amino acids. The V and J ends lost 6 bases and 2 bases respectively, with 11 bases between them. From germline, CDR1 is MNHNY and CDR2 SVGAGI (reference sequence).

The J gene is TRBJ2-5, the V gene TRBV10-2; TRBD1 matches 7 bases. CDR3 length equals 14 residues. With 6 bases clipped from V and 5 bases from J, the junction kept 9 bases outside the gene matches. Germline CDR1 reads WSHSY; CDR2 reads SAAADI. The DNA of the CDR3 is TGCGCCAGCAGGAATACAGGGGTTGGGGAGACCCAGTACTTC. This encodes CASRNTGVGETQYF.

For the CDR3, the DNA is TGTGCCAGCAGCTTATTCTCCTATAAACCTGACTATGGCTACACCTTC. Its protein product is CASSLFSYKPDYGYTF. J is TRBJ1-2 and V is TRBV7-9; no definite D call. CDR1 SEHNR and CDR2 FQNEAQ come from the germline V gene (reference sequence). CDR3 length equals 16 residues. Trimming shortened V by 2 bases and J by 3 bases, and 16 bases separated the two germline ends.

The gene calls are TRBV13 and TRBJ2-1, with TRBD2 matching over 10 bases. The V and J ends lost 3 bases and 7 bases, in that order; junction bases with no gene match: 12. The CDR3 length is 17 residues. Germline CDR1 PRHDT, CDR2 FYEKMQ (reference sequence). CDR3 region: CASSLRSGGAVRNEQFF. In DNA form, the CDR3 reads TGTGCCAGCAGCTTGAGGAGCGGGGGGGCCGTTAGGAATGAGCAGTTCTTC.

The sample holds one count of this clone. CDR3: CASSLRSGVTTYEQYF. For the CDR3, the DNA is TGTGCCAGCAGCTTAAGGTCAGGGGTGACAACCTACGAGCAGTACTTC. The rearrangement links TRBV7-2 to TRBJ2-7, with a tentative D call TRBD1 (6 bases). Germline assignment: CDR1 SGHTA and CDR2 FQGNSA. The CDR3 contains 16 residues. Trimming cost V 2 bases and J 2 bases, with 16 bases left between them.

The chain has TRBV6-5 and TRBJ1-1, with unresolved D. With 7 bases removed from V and 6 bases from J, the gap between germline ends came to 18 bases. The CDR3 spans 14 residues. Per the germline V gene, CDR1 is MNHEY and CDR2 is SVGAGI. The CDR3 loop is CASNDKQVPSEAFF. CDR3 DNA sequence: TGTGCCAGCAATGATAAGCAGGTCCCCTCTGAAGCTTTCTTT.

This chain uses TRBV2 with TRBJ2-7; TRBD1 matches at 7 bases. The ends lost 7 bases at V and 2 bases at J; junction bases unmatched: 11. The CDR3 is made up of 15 amino acids. CDR1 is SNHLY, CDR2 FYNNEI, per germline. Here the CDR3 DNA reads TGTGCCAGCACCCCTGAGGGACAGACTACCTACGAGCAGTACTTC. This sequence encodes CASTPEGQTTYEQYF. Full variable domain (rest looked up from reference TRBV2 and TRBJ2-7): EPEVTQTPSHQVTQMGQEVILRCVPISNHLYFYWYRQILGQKVEFLVSFYNNEISEKSEIFDDQFSVERPDGSNFTLKIRSTKLEDSAMYFCASTPEGQTTYEQYFGPGTRLTVT.

The chain has TRBV19 and TRBJ2-7; a weak D match, TRBD1 (6 bases). This CDR3 region has 15 residues. The germline gives CDR1 LNHDA, CDR2 SQIVND (reference sequence). Trimming stripped 6 bases from V and 0 bases from J, with 15 bases between. The CDR3 is CASRLGAASSYEQYF. Written as DNA, the CDR3 is TGTGCCAGTAGGCTGGGGGCAGCTAGCTCCTACGAGCAGTACTTC. Filled out from reference TRBV19 and TRBJ2-7, the complete variable domain reads DGGITQSPKYLFRKEGQNVTLSCEQNLNHDAMYWYRQDPGQGLRLIYYSQIVNDFQKGDIAEGYSVSREKKESFPLTVTSAQKNPTAFYLCASRLGAASSYEQYFGPGTRLTVT.

This clone was observed a handful of times. V gene TRBV19 combines with J gene TRBJ1-1, with D uncertain. Trimming cost V 7 bases and J 2 bases, with 20 bases left between them. The CDR3 covers 16 residues. Germline V CDR1 and CDR2: LNHDA, SQIVND (reference sequence). The CDR3 bases are TGTGCCAGTACGGCGGCAGCCCCGTCGATCAACACTGAAGCTTTCTTT. Amino acids: CASTAAAPSINTEAFF.

The chain joins TRBV5-6 to TRBJ1-2, with D perhaps TRBD1 (5 bases). The CDR3 extends over 15 amino acids. Germline assignment: CDR1 SGHDT and CDR2 YYEEEE. The V and J ends lost 4 bases and 4 bases respectively, with 17 bases between them. In DNA, the CDR3 is TGTGCCAGCAGCCAAAAGGACAACTTATTCTATGGCTACACCTTC. Translated: CASSQKDNLFYGYTF.

The gene calls are TRBV7-2 and TRBJ2-5; 15 positions agree with TRBD2. Germline CDR1 is SGHTA and CDR2 is FQGNSA. The CDR3 runs to 19 residues. J lost 5 bases, V lost 3 bases, and 13 bases had no gene match. CDR3 sequence reads: CASSFGGLAGGRGSETQYF. The CDR3 nucleotides read TGTGCCAGCAGCTTTGGAGGACTAGCGGGGGGGCGGGGATCGGAGACCCAGTACTTC.

A remark on this clone: Other DNA sequences within the sample encode an identical CDR3. This chain links TRBV11-2 with TRBJ2-7; 7 bases align to TRBD2. Germline V gene data show CDR1 as SGHAT and CDR2 as FQNNGV. V lost 1 base to trimming and J lost 0 bases; unmatched junction nucleotides: 0. The length of the CDR3 is 14 residues. Here the CDR3 DNA reads TGTGCCAGCAGCTTAGGGGGGGGCTCCTACGAGCAGTACTTC. It encodes CASSLGGGSYEQYF.

The chain links TRBV5-4 to TRBJ1-1, with D possibly being TRBD1 (5 bases). This CDR3 contains 16 residues. Germline V CDR1 and CDR2: SGHNT, YYREEE (reference sequence). V dropped 7 bases and J dropped 3 bases, with 22 bases sitting between them. For the CDR3, the DNA is TGTGCCAGCGAACCCCGGGACGCGGGGTTTGACACTGAAGCTTTCTTT. Its translation: CASEPRDAGFDTEAFF.

The chain recombines TRBV10-2 with TRBJ2-5, with 13 bases lining up with TRBD2. The CDR3 loop spans 17 amino acids. CDR1 WSHSY and CDR2 SAAADI come from the germline V gene. The V gene end was trimmed by 1 base and the J gene end by 0 bases; junction bases not matched to a gene: 2. The CDR3 DNA sequence: TGCGCCAGCAGTGAGTGGACTAGCGGGGGACACCAAGAGACCCAGTACTTC. This translates into CASSEWTSGGHQETQYF.